These T cell receptor beta chains were read from a single sample in a study of blood T cell repertoires in COVID-19. Profiled with immunoSEQ multiplex PCR; TCRdb holds only in-frame clones, not every one. The sample gives around 45,000 clones, 83% of which show up once; 8% to 10% is in the top ten. The specimen sequenced was peripheral blood. The receptors stem from a man older than 75 in a cohort sampled during active COVID-19. The CDR3 runs from the conserved cysteine through the conserved F or W. The D gene is left open where the match is weak. Clone size appears in some rows only: once, few, many, or a class for an expanded clone.

v_call,clone_size,d_call,j_call,cdr3_nt,cdr3_aa
TRBV28,-,-,TRBJ1-3,TGTGCCAGCAGTGTCCCGACCCGGGGGGGAAACACCATATATTTT,CASSVPTRGGNTIYF
TRBV6-5,-,TRBD1,TRBJ1-2,TGTGCCACCCACAGGGGGCGAGGCTATGGCTACACCTTC,CATHRGRGYGYTF
TRBV7-2,-,-,TRBJ1-5,TGTGCCAGCAGCTTAGAGTATACTCGCAATCAGCCCCAGCATTTT,CASSLEYTRNQPQHF
TRBV6-6,-,-,TRBJ2-1,TGTGCCAGCAGTTACAGCGGATACAATGAGCAGTTCTTC,CASSYSGYNEQFF
TRBV28,-,-,TRBJ2-2,TGTGCCAGCAGTTTATGGGCCAACACCGGGGAGCTGTTTTTT,CASSLWANTGELFF
TRBV28,-,-,TRBJ2-7,TGTGCCAGCAGTTTATACCCCCTGATAGCGGTCTACGAGCAGTACTTC,CASSLYPLIAVYEQYF
TRBV30,-,-,TRBJ1-1,TGTGCCTGGAGGGGCGGGTTGGCCACTGAAGCTTTCTTT,CAWRGGLATEAFF
TRBV28,-,TRBD1,TRBJ2-6,TGTGCCAGCAGGACACCGGACAGGGGGAAGTCTGGGGCCAACGTCCTGACTTTC,CASRTPDRGKSGANVLTF
TRBV2,-,TRBD1,TRBJ1-2,TGTGCCAGCAGATCTCCGACAGGGGCTGGTGGCTACACCTTC,CASRSPTGAGGYTF
TRBV19,few,-,TRBJ2-7,TGTGCCAGTAGTAGAGGCAGCGAAACCGAGCAGTACTTC,CASSRGSETEQYF
TRBV7-8,few,-,TRBJ2-3,TGTGCCAGCAGCTCGATGAGGGGGAGCACAGATACGCAGTATTTT,CASSSMRGSTDTQYF
TRBV7-2,once,-,TRBJ2-5,TGTGCCAGCAGCGTACAAGAGACCCAGTACTTC,CASSVQETQYF
TRBV20-1,-,-,TRBJ1-2,TGCAGTGCGATTCGGGGTTATGGCTACACCTTC,CSAIRGYGYTF
TRBV10-1,-,-,TRBJ2-2,TGCGCCAGCAGTGAGGAAGCATCCGGGGAGCTGTTTTTT,CASSEEASGELFF
TRBV7-2,-,-,TRBJ2-7,TGTGCCAGCAGCGGAGGATTCGCGGGACTCTACGAGCAGTACTTC,CASSGGFAGLYEQYF
TRBV13,-,TRBD2,TRBJ2-2,TGTGCCAGCAGCTTACGGAGGACCGGGGGGTACACCGGGGAGCTGTTTTTT,CASSLRRTGGYTGELFF
TRBV12-3/TRBV12-4,-,TRBD2,TRBJ2-7,TGTGCCAGCAGTTTTGGACTAGCCTACGAGCAGTACTTC,CASSFGLAYEQYF
TRBV28,-,TRBD2,TRBJ2-5,TGTGCCAGCAGTTTCGCTAGCGGGGGGGCTTGGAGAGAGACCCAGTACTTC,CASSFASGGAWRETQYF
TRBV7-2,-,-,TRBJ2-2,TGTGCCAGCAGCTTAGTACAGGGAACCGGGGAGCTGTTTTTT,CASSLVQGTGELFF
TRBV7-2,-,-,TRBJ1-2,TGTGCCAGCAGCTTAGCGCGCCAGGGCTATGGCTACACCTTC,CASSLARQGYGYTF
TRBV9,-,TRBD2,TRBJ2-3,TGTGCCAGCAGCGTGGGACTAACTACAGATACGCAGTATTTT,CASSVGLTTDTQYF
TRBV6-5,-,-,TRBJ1-5,TGTGCCAGCAGTTACGGTTGGACAACCTCGCCCCAGCATTTT,CASSYGWTTSPQHF
TRBV5-3,-,TRBD2,TRBJ2-7,TGTGCCAGAAAGCGGGAGTGGGGGGACGAGCAGTACTTC,CARKREWGDEQYF
TRBV7-2,-,-,TRBJ1-2,TGTGCCAGCAGCGCGGACAGTAACTATGGCTACACCTTC,CASSADSNYGYTF
TRBV19,-,-,TRBJ2-7,TGTGCCAGTAGCTGGGACGGACAGTACGAGCAGTACTTC,CASSWDGQYEQYF
TRBV11-2,-,TRBD1,TRBJ1-6,TGTGCCAGCAGCCCACAGGGGGATCATTCACCCCTCCACTTT,CASSPQGDHSPLHF
TRBV11-2,-,-,TRBJ2-7,TGTGCCAGCAGCCCCTGGTTGGGGGGAAACGAGCAGTACTTC,CASSPWLGGNEQYF